Reported below is one T cell receptor beta chain. This sample stems from a study of cytomegalovirus exposure and HLA in healthy donors. PCR involved 60 Vbeta and 13 Jbeta primers. The assay was immunoSEQ multiplex PCR, and TCRdb's table has in-frame clones only and misses some. The table lists under 300,000 clones, around four fifths of them singletons, with roughly 2% in the top ten. The CDR3 contains 13 residues. Trimming took 0 bases from V and 7 from J, leaving 7 bases between them. Germline loops: CDR1 LNHDA, CDR2 SQIVND (reference sequence). The clonotype was recovered from a woman between 40 and 50 years old in good health and CMV-seropositive. J is TRBJ2-4 and V is TRBV19, with D possibly TRBD1 on 5 matching bases. The sample consisted of PBMCs. The chain's CDR3 is CASSIDRANIQYF. DNA for the CDR3: TGTGCCAGTAGTATAGACAGGGCCAACATTCAGTACTTC.